These 4 T cell receptor beta chains were all obtained from the same sample, sequenced in a study of blood T cells in healthy people across ages. Sample-barcoded 5' priming and a J-beta primer mix drove a second PCR of about 6 to 12 cycles. One entry per CDR3 protein results from TCRdb running MiXCR on the 5' RACE reads. The profile shows over 1,300,000 distinct CDR3 sequences, roughly 60% of them singletons. Input material: blood. Receptors were obtained from a man aged 18 to 29 in good health.

The chain joins TRBV15 to TRBJ2-1; no clear D gene. CDR1 LNHNV and CDR2 YYDKDF come from the germline V gene (reference sequence). V gave up 3 bases and J gave up 8 bases, with 17 bases separating them. This CDR3 is 15 amino acids long. The CDR3 bases are TGTGCCACCAGCAGGGCCCGGACCTCCGCCCATGAGCAGTTCTTC. It encodes CATSRARTSAHEQFF.

The chain employs TRBV4-3 and TRBJ2-1; 15 bases fit TRBD2. Germline CDR1 and CDR2: LGHNA and YSLEER. J lost 4 bases, V lost 1 base, and 5 bases had no gene match. CDR3 length: 18 residues. The CDR3 reads CASSQGTSGGAGYNEQFF. As DNA, the CDR3 is TGCGCCAGCAGCCAAGGGACTAGCGGGGGGGCCGGGTACAATGAGCAGTTCTTC.

The rearrangement joins TRBV6-1 to TRBJ2-1; 10 bases map to TRBD1. Trimming took 6 bases from V and 8 from J; bases not matched to a gene: 13. In germline, CDR1 is MNHNS, CDR2 SASEGT. The CDR3 sequence is 16 residues long. CDR3 DNA: TGTGCCAGCAGCGACGGCGACAGGGGGCTTTTAGATGAGCAGTTCTTC. This codes for CASSDGDRGLLDEQFF.

V gene TRBV4-1 combines with J gene TRBJ2-5; possibly TRBD2 for D (5 bases). CDR1 is MGHRA and CDR2 is YSYEKL in the germline V gene. This CDR3 is 14 amino acids long. The V gene lost 1 base and the J gene lost 5 bases, with 11 bases spanning the gap. Written as DNA, the CDR3 is TGCGCCAGCAGCCAAGTTACTAGGCCTGAGACCCAGTACTTC. Protein sequence: CASSQVTRPETQYF.